Ten or more counts support the clone carrying this T cell receptor (beta chain). Antigen specificity is unknown. This record belongs to a study of CD8 T cells in ankylosing spondylitis. V lost 6 bases and J 4 bases, leaving 10 bases between the germline ends. The length of the CDR3 is 12 residues. Making use of molecular barcodes, quantitative 5'-RACE generated TCR beta libraries. TCRdb passed the 5' RACE reads through MiXCR, listing each CDR3 protein once. Of roughly 700,000 distinct CDR3 sequences in the sample, 15% to 20% were seen once. Notes on the study in general: There was reportedly significant enrichment of clones that were disease-linked in matched ankylosing spondylitis synovial fluid. A TCR beta motif of about 8 highly homologous variants seemed to mark ankylosing spondylitis blood. Disease-associated clonotypes exhibited CD8+ identity and were relatively infrequent in peripheral blood.

The sample comprised blood, either unsorted or a sorted T cell fraction (not recorded which). The chain employs TRBV12-3 or TRBV12-4 and TRBJ2-7, with unresolved D. The source of this sequence is a male donor with ankylosing spondylitis. The CDR3 is CASSLDPYEQYF. Here the CDR3 DNA reads TGTGCCAGCAGCCTAGACCCATACGAGCAGTACTTC.